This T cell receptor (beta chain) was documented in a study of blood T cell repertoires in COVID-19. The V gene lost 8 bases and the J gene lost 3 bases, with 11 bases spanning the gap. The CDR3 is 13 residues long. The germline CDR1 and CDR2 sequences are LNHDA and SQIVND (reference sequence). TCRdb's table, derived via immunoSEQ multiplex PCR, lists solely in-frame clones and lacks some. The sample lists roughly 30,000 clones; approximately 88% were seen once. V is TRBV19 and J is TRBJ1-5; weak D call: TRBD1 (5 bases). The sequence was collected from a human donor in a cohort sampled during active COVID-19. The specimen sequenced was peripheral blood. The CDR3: CASHRGTNQPQHF. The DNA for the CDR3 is TGTGCCAGTCACCGGGGGACCAATCAGCCCCAGCATTTT.